This entry lists 10 T cell receptor beta chains sequenced from one sample in a study of T cells after yellow fever vaccination. One entry per CDR3 protein results from TCRdb running MiXCR on the 5' RACE reads. Of 70,000 to 80,000 distinct CDR3 sequences listed, approximately 7.3% are singletons. The sequencing used CD8+ T cells sorted from PBMCs, collected roughly 10 days after the first yellow fever vaccination. The receptors stem from a man younger than 35 who received the YFV17D yellow fever vaccine.

The V gene is TRBV4-1, the J gene TRBJ2-7; weak D call: TRBD2 (7 bases). V lost 4 bases and J 3 bases, leaving 13 bases between the germline ends. Per the germline V gene, CDR1 is MGHRA and CDR2 is YSYEKL. CDR3 length: 14 residues. In DNA, the CDR3 is TGCGCCAGCAGCCCGGGGGGCAGCCGCTACGAGCAGTACTTC. It specifies CASSPGGSRYEQYF.

The rearrangement links TRBV5-6 to TRBJ2-7; D is possibly TRBD1 (5 bases). This CDR3 spans 13 amino acids. V was pared by 0 bases and J by 4 bases, with 8 bases between. CDR1 is SGHDT, CDR2 YYEEEE, per germline. CDR3 DNA sequence: TGTGCCAGCAGCTTGGCTCAGGGTTACGAGCAGTACGTC. It yields the protein CASSLAQGYEQYV.

This clonotype appeared many times. This chain links TRBV12-3 or TRBV12-4 with TRBJ2-6; D remains ambiguous. Trimming took off 3 bases at V and 4 bases at J, with 19 bases between the two ends. The CDR3 loop spans 18 amino acids. The CDR3 DNA is TGTGCCAGCAGTTTGACAAGCCTACCTGGGCGCGGGGCCAACGTCCTGACTTTC. Translation: CASSLTSLPGRGANVLTF.

This clonotype was seen at least ten times. V is TRBV29-1 and J is TRBJ2-7, with a possible D match to TRBD2 (7 bases). The CDR3 is 17 residues long. V was pared by 6 bases and J by 5 bases, with 29 bases between. Germline CDR1 and CDR2: SQVTM and ANQGSEA. The CDR3 nucleotides read TGCAGCGTGTACACCAGGGGCCGGGGGGCGGCTAGCAACGAGCAGTACTTC. This codes for CSVYTRGRGAASNEQYF.

The chain carries TRBV2 and TRBJ2-2; D unclear. The CDR3 runs to 14 residues. Trimming left V 3 bases short and J 0 bases short, with 5 bases between. Per the germline V gene, CDR1 is SNHLY and CDR2 is FYNNEI. The CDR3 here is CASSESANTGELFF. The CDR3 DNA follows: TGTGCCAGCAGTGAGTCAGCGAACACCGGGGAGCTGTTTTTT.

This clonotype was detected many times. V and J are TRBV4-2 and TRBJ1-1; possible D gene TRBD1, 5 bases. Germline CDR1 reads LGHNA; CDR2 reads YNFKEQ. CDR3 size: 13 residues. V shed 4 bases and J shed 5 bases, with 11 bases lying between them. The chain's CDR3 is CASSPGVGTEAFF. CDR3 coding DNA: TGTGCCAGCAGCCCGGGGGTTGGGACTGAAGCTTTCTTT.

The chain couples TRBV12-3 or TRBV12-4 to TRBJ2-2; D uncertain. This CDR3 contains 15 residues. V was pared by 1 base and J by 5 bases, with 11 bases between. The CDR3 DNA follows: TGTGCCAGCAGTTTAGGGAGCCCGCGGACCGGGGAGCTGTTTTTT. It specifies CASSLGSPRTGELFF.

The genes are TRBV7-9 and TRBJ2-7; perhaps TRBD2 as D (5 bases). CDR1 and CDR2 (germline): SEHNR, FQNEAQ (reference sequence). Trimming shortened V by 3 bases and J by 2 bases, and 11 bases separated the two germline ends. The CDR3 contains 14 residues. CDR3 in DNA: TGTGCCAGCAGCTTGACGGGGAACACCTACGAGCAGTACTTC. Residues: CASSLTGNTYEQYF.

The rearrangement links TRBV5-1 to TRBJ2-2; 8 nucleotides line up with TRBD2. This CDR3 has 16 amino acids. Germline CDR1 is SGHRS and CDR2 is YFSETQ. V lost 4 bases, J lost 3 bases, and 8 bases stayed unmatched. CDR3 nucleotide sequence: TGCGCCAGCAGCCGCGGCCCGGGGGGGGACACCGGGGAGCTGTTTTTT. The encoded protein is CASSRGPGGDTGELFF.

This clonotype was recorded at least ten times. The chain carries TRBV20-1 and TRBJ2-5, with no clear D. CDR1 and CDR2 from the germline V gene are DFQATT and SNEGSKA (reference sequence). CDR3 length: 14 amino acids. The V end lost 0 bases, the J end lost 7 bases, and 15 bases lay between the germline ends. CDR3 loop: CSARDETSSGTQYF. CDR3 nucleotide sequence: TGCAGTGCTAGAGATGAGACTTCTTCAGGGACCCAGTACTTC.